This TCR beta chain was retrieved from a study of blood T cell repertoires in COVID-19. In the study overall: Some COVID-19 samples were acute and others convalescent; all came from the United States, Italy and Spain. The analysed material was cDNA or gDNA that came from T cells, B-cell-depleted T cells, or PBMCs.

V dropped 7 bases and J dropped 7 bases, with 20 bases sitting between them. Germline V gene sequence: CDR1 MNHNY, CDR2 SVGAGI (reference sequence). The length of the CDR3 is 14 residues. Sequencing used immunoSEQ multiplex PCR; TCRdb keeps in-frame clones, though not all of them. This table holds 150,000 to 200,000 clones, about 88% found once. In assigning cohorts, the study relied on participant-reported clinical history. The sequenced sample was PBMCs or T cells enriched from blood (not recorded which). This clonotype was obtained from a woman in her late teens or twenties who had recovered from COVID-19. This chain links TRBV6-6 with TRBJ2-7; tentatively, D is TRBD1 (5 bases). This CDR3 is CASTSADSRLEQYF. CDR3 DNA: TGTGCCAGCACCTCAGCAGACAGTCGACTGGAGCAGTACTTC.